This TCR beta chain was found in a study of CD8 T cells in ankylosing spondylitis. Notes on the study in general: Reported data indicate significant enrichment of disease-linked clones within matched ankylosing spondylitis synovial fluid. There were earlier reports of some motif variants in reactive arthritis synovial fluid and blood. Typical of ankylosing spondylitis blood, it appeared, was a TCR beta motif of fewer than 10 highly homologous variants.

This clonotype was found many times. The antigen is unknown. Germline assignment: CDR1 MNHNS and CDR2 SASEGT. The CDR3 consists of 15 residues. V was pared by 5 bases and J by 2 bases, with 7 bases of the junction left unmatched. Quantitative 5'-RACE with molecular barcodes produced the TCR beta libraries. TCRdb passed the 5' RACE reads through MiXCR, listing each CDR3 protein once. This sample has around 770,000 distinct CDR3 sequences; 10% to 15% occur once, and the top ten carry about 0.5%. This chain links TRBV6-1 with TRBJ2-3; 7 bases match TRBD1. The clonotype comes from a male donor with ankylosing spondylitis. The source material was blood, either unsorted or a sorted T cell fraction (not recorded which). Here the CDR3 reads CASSMGTEYTDTQYF. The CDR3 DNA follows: TGTGCCAGCAGTATGGGGACAGAGTACACAGATACGCAGTATTTT.